Below are 10 T cell receptor beta chains sequenced from a single sample in a study of T cells in Graves' hyperthyroidism and ophthalmopathy. Amplification of TCR beta CDR3 regions used RNA as the template. Researchers ran a first-round RT-PCR on the TCR CDR3 using the HTBI primer set. Via MiXCR, TCRdb re-called the multiplex PCR reads, giving one row per CDR3 protein. The sample records approximately 520,000 distinct CDR3 sequences, approximately 24% being singletons. The sample consisted of blood. Source of these receptors: a woman younger than 45 with Graves' ophthalmopathy.

The chain uses TRBV28 and TRBJ1-5; the D gene is possibly TRBD1 (6 bases). Germline loops: CDR1 MDHEN, CDR2 SYDVKM. CDR3 length equals 15 residues. V was cut by 3 bases and J by 3 bases, with 12 bases left in between. The CDR3 DNA sequence: TGTGCCAGCAGTTTGACCGGACAGATCAATCAGCCCCAGCATTTT. As protein: CASSLTGQINQPQHF.

This clonotype was found a few times. V is TRBV5-1 and J is TRBJ2-7, with D perhaps matching TRBD2 (6 bases). Trimming left V 4 bases short and J 3 bases short, with 17 bases between. Germline CDR1 reads SGHRS; CDR2 reads YFSETQ. The CDR3 contains 15 residues. This CDR3 is CASSQTRDLHYEQYF. The DNA of the CDR3 is TGCGCCAGCAGCCAAACCCGGGACTTACACTACGAGCAGTACTTC. Together with reference TRBV5-1 and TRBJ2-7, the CDR3 gives the full variable domain: KAGVTQTPRYLIKTRGQQVTLSCSPISGHRSVSWYQQTPGQGLQFLFEYFSETQRNKGNFPGRFSGRQFSNSRSEMNVSTLELGDSALYLCASSQTRDLHYEQYFGPGTRLTVT.

There are many counts of this clonotype. The chain has TRBV12-3 or TRBV12-4 and TRBJ2-2, with TRBD2 identical over 10 bases. The CDR3 is 17 residues long. V shed 5 bases and J 1 base; nucleotides not matched to a gene: 7. The CDR3 nucleotides read TGTGCCAGCAGTCTCTCCGCTAGCGGGGGGAACACCGGGGAGCTGTTTTTT. Amino acids: CASSLSASGGNTGELFF.

The genes are TRBV20-1 and TRBJ2-5; perhaps TRBD1 as D (6 bases). Per the germline V gene, CDR1 is DFQATT and CDR2 is SNEGSKA (reference sequence). V was trimmed by 3 bases and J by 4 bases, leaving 15 bases between them. The CDR3 totals 14 residues. CDR3 amino acids: CSASQVQGTETQYF. CDR3 bases: TGCAGTGCTAGCCAAGTTCAGGGGACAGAGACCCAGTACTTC.

The chain uses TRBV27 and TRBJ1-5, with D hard to call. The germline V and J ends were trimmed by 1 base and 0 bases, with 10 bases remaining between them. Germline CDR1 is MNHEY and CDR2 is SMNVEV (reference sequence). The CDR3 totals 16 residues. CDR3 sequence (DNA): TGTGCCAGCAGTTTATACGGCGCAGATAGCAATCAGCCCCAGCATTTT. It is translated as CASSLYGADSNQPQHF.

As concerns this clonotype: Since a much larger clone is just one base distant, this may be a read error. The chain recombines TRBV4-3 with TRBJ1-1; 11 nucleotides line up with TRBD1. Germline CDR1 and CDR2: LGHNA and YSLEER. The CDR3 loop spans 16 amino acids. In DNA, the CDR3 is TGCGCCAGCATCCAAGATAGGCGGACAGGGGGCCCTGAAGCTTTCTTT. It yields the protein CASIQDRRTGGPEAFF.

Ten or more counts support this clonotype. The V call is TRBV30, the J call TRBJ1-1; TRBD1 agrees at 7 bases. With V trimmed by 0 bases and J by 3 bases, 4 bases remained unmatched. The CDR3 sequence is 14 residues long. The germline V gene has CDR1 GTSNPN and CDR2 SVGIG (reference sequence). The CDR3 sequence: CAWSVRRGHTEAFF. The DNA of the CDR3 is TGTGCCTGGAGTGTACGAAGGGGGCACACTGAAGCTTTCTTT.

The chain recombines TRBV9 with TRBJ1-1; D perhaps matches TRBD1 (5 bases). The CDR3 totals 15 residues. CDR1 and CDR2 from the germline V gene are SGDLS and YYNGEE. Trimming took 1 base from V and 3 from J, leaving 13 bases between them. The CDR3 sequence is CASSVLTGRHTEAFF. CDR3 in DNA: TGTGCCAGCAGCGTATTAACGGGGCGGCACACTGAAGCTTTCTTT.

The CDR3 is CASTGTTHGNTIYF. In DNA form, the CDR3 reads TGTGCCAGCACTGGGACCACTCATGGAAACACCATATATTTT. The chain recombines TRBV6-1 with TRBJ1-3, with a possible D match to TRBD1 (5 bases). The ends were cut back, 7 bases at V and 3 bases at J, with 13 bases in the middle. The CDR3 has 14 residues. Germline-derived CDR1 and CDR2 are MNHNS and SASEGT.

At least ten counts were recorded for this clonotype. This chain joins TRBV20-1 and TRBJ2-7, with a tentative D call TRBD2 (7 bases). Trimming took 0 bases from V and 0 from J, leaving 15 bases between them. Germline values: CDR1 DFQATT, CDR2 SNEGSKA (reference sequence). This CDR3 is built from 16 residues. DNA for the CDR3: TGCAGTGCTAGAGATATGGCGGGGGCGAGCTCCTACGAGCAGTACTTC. The encoded protein is CSARDMAGASSYEQYF.